The 15 T cell receptor beta chains presented below share a single source sample, sequenced in a study of human T cells and chemical hapten exposure. One entry per CDR3 protein results from TCRdb running MiXCR on the RACE reads. The table shows 62,000 or so distinct CDR3 sequences, with about a tenth occurring only once. Time point specified: pre-sensitization, week 0. Described treatment: therapeutic diphenylcyclopropenone sensitization with weekly scalp DPC. The sequencing here drew on whole blood, taken in connection with sensitization to the hapten diphenylcyclopropenone (DPC). These receptors all come from a woman in her forties or fifties with alopecia areata. Some clones in this sample may be carry-over from other donors' samples.

This clonotype was seen many times. V is TRBV18 and J is TRBJ1-3; D is unresolved. V dropped 2 bases and J dropped 1 base, with 9 bases sitting between them. The CDR3 totals 15 residues. Per the germline V gene, CDR1 is KGHSH and CDR2 is LQKENI. DNA of the CDR3: TGTGCCAGCTCACCAGGACGGGAATCTGGAAACACCATATATTTT. Translating gives CASSPGRESGNTIYF.

J is TRBJ2-3 and V is TRBV7-2; perhaps TRBD2 as D (5 bases). V lost 1 base to trimming and J lost 4 bases, with 15 bases between them. This CDR3 comprises 16 residues. Germline V CDR1 and CDR2: SGHTA, FQGNSA. The CDR3 is CASSLESGGFPDTQYF. The CDR3 region has the DNA TGTGCCAGCAGCTTAGAGTCTGGCGGGTTTCCAGATACGCAGTATTTT.

This chain joins TRBV7-6 and TRBJ2-6; 8 nucleotides align to TRBD1. The CDR3 contains 19 residues. CDR1 SGHVS and CDR2 FNYEAQ come from the germline V gene. The V and J ends lost 4 bases and 0 bases, in that order; junction bases with no gene match: 11. The CDR3 loop is CASSSRQGQSLSGANVLTF. In DNA form, the CDR3 reads TGTGCCAGCAGCTCCCGACAGGGGCAATCGCTCTCTGGGGCCAACGTCCTGACTTTC.

This clonotype has at least ten counts. The rearrangement uses TRBV4-2 and TRBJ1-4; D might be TRBD1 (6 bases). Trimming pared 0 bases from V and 3 bases from J, leaving 17 bases between. The CDR3 covers 18 residues. Germline CDR1 LGHNA, CDR2 YNFKEQ. CDR3 nucleotides: TGTGCCAGCAGCCAAGAAGATGGCCCGACAGGACCTAATGAAAAACTGTTTTTT. It specifies CASSQEDGPTGPNEKLFF.

This clonotype was recorded many times. This chain connects TRBV28 to TRBJ2-3; the match to TRBD1 covers 7 bases. CDR1 MDHEN and CDR2 SYDVKM come from the germline V gene. V shed 7 bases and J 3 bases; nucleotides not matched to a gene: 4. The CDR3 contains 13 residues. CDR3 protein: CASNEGATDTQYF. CDR3 bases: TGTGCCAGCAATGAGGGGGCAACAGATACGCAGTATTTT.

This clonotype was detected ten times or more. The chain is built from TRBV20-1 and TRBJ1-1, with no clear D. The CDR3 runs 12 residues. Germline V gene data show CDR1 as DFQATT and CDR2 as SNEGSKA (reference sequence). V dropped 5 bases and J dropped 3 bases, with 10 bases sitting between them. CDR3 coding DNA: TGCAGTGCTCGATCTGGGTACACTGAAGCTTTCTTT. This codes for CSARSGYTEAFF.

This clonotype was seen repeatedly, ten times or more. The genes are TRBV12-3 or TRBV12-4 and TRBJ1-2; maybe TRBD1 (5 bases). This CDR3 comprises 14 residues. Trimming took 3 bases from V and 4 from J, leaving 12 bases between them. CDR3 nucleotide sequence: TGTGCCAGCAGTTTGGGGGGGAGCCCCTATGGCTACACCTTC. Amino acid sequence: CASSLGGSPYGYTF.

This clonotype was observed a handful of times. The chain employs TRBV6-5 and TRBJ2-1, with a possible D match to TRBD2 (6 bases). The V and J ends lost 6 bases and 1 base respectively, with 13 bases between them. CDR1 is MNHEY and CDR2 is SVGAGI in the germline V gene. The CDR3 consists of 15 residues. The CDR3: CASSPRGKSYNEQFF. In DNA form, the CDR3 reads TGTGCCAGCAGCCCCCGGGGGAAGTCCTACAATGAGCAGTTCTTC.

The chain joins TRBV5-1 to TRBJ1-1; the D gene is possibly TRBD1 (5 bases). CDR1 SGHRS and CDR2 YFSETQ come from the germline V gene. The CDR3 length is 12 residues. Trimming removed 5 bases from V and 1 base from J, with 6 bases in between. Written as DNA, the CDR3 is TGCGCCAGCAGTCAGGGGAACACTGAAGCTTTCTTT. The encoded protein is CASSQGNTEAFF.

There are a few counts of this clonotype. V usage is TRBV3-1 and J usage is TRBJ2-7; TRBD1 is a possible D gene (5 bases). Germline CDR1 LGHDT, CDR2 YNNKEL (reference sequence). V lost 1 base to trimming and J lost 10 bases, with 8 bases between them. The CDR3 loop spans 11 amino acids. CDR3 sequence: CASSQGGPQYF. The CDR3 coding sequence is TGTGCCAGCAGCCAAGGGGGCCCACAGTACTTC.

This clonotype was seen many times. This chain joins TRBV18 and TRBJ2-3; tentative D call: TRBD2 (5 bases). Germline CDR1 KGHSH, CDR2 LQKENI. This CDR3 has 17 amino acids. Trimming cost V 1 base and J 0 bases, with 14 bases left between them. The CDR3 loop reads CASSPLGDGTSTDTQYF. The CDR3 coding sequence is TGTGCCAGCTCACCACTCGGGGATGGCACTAGCACAGATACGCAGTATTTT.

This clonotype was seen at least ten times. The chain joins TRBV3-1 to TRBJ2-5, with 8 positions matching TRBD1. There are 14 residues in the CDR3. The ends lost 4 bases at V and 4 bases at J; junction bases unmatched: 5. Germline values: CDR1 LGHDT, CDR2 YNNKEL (reference sequence). The chain's CDR3 is CASSPGTGGETQYF. In DNA, the CDR3 is TGTGCCAGCAGCCCAGGGACAGGAGGAGAGACCCAGTACTTC.

This clonotype was observed at least ten times. The chain carries TRBV6-2 or TRBV6-3 and TRBJ2-1, with 10 bases fitting TRBD2. V lost 7 bases and J lost 6; bases outside the gene matches: 12. The CDR3 spans 16 residues. Germline lookup yields CDR1 MNHEY and CDR2 SVGEGT. DNA of the CDR3: TGTGCCAGCATCCCCCATGTGACTAGCGGGCGCAATGAGCAGTTCTTC. Translation gives CASIPHVTSGRNEQFF.

This clonotype has at least ten counts. At one end the junction does not follow the germline gene, possibly because of a read error. The chain joins TRBV12-5 to TRBJ2-7; 7 bases line up with TRBD1. The CDR3 consists of 12 residues. CDR1 and CDR2 from the germline V gene are LGHNT and FRNRAP. This CDR3 reads CASATDPGQPFF. The CDR3 DNA sequence: TGTGCTAGTGCCACCGATCCGGGACAGCCGTTCTTC.

This clonotype was seen ten or more times. The rearrangement joins TRBV6-2 or TRBV6-3 to TRBJ2-7; weak D call: TRBD1 (5 bases). Trimming cost V 2 bases and J 0 bases, with 8 bases left between them. Germline CDR1 reads MNHEY; CDR2 reads SVGEGT. This CDR3 has 14 amino acids. CDR3 region: CASSYADSSYEQYF. CDR3 coding DNA: TGTGCCAGCAGTTACGCCGACAGCTCCTACGAGCAGTACTTC.